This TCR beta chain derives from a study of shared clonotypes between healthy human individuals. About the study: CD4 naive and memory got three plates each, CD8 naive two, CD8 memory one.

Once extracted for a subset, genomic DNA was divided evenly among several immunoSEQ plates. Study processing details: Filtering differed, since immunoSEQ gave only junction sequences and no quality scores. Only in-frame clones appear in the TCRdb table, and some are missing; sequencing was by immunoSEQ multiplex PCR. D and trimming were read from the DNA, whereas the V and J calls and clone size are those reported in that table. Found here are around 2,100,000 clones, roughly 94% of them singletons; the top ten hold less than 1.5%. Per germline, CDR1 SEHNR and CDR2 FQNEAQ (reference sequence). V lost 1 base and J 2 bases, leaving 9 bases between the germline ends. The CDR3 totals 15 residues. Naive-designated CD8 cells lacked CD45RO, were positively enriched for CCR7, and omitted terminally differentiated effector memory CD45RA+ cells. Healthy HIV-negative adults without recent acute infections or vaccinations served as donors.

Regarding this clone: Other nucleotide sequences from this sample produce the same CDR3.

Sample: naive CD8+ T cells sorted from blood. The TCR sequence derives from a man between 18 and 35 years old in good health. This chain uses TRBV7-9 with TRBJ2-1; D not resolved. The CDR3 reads CASSLGLGTYNEQFF. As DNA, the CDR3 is TGTGCCAGCAGCTTAGGGCTAGGGACCTACAATGAGCAGTTCTTC.